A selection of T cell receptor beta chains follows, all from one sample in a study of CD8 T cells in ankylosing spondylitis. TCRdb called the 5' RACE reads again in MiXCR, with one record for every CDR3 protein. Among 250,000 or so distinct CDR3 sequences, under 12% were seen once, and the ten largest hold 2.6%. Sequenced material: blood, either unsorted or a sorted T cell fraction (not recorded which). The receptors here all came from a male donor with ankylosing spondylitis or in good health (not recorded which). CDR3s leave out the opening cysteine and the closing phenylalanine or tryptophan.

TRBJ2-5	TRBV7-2	ASSSGGIHETQY
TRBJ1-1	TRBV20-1	SAHYQGIQTEAF
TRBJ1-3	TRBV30	AWIFRASSGNTIY
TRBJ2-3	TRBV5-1	ASSLGQLQTTDTQY
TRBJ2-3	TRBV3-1	ASTKDWGSTRTGTQY
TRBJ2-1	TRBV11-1	ASSRPGLAGDPGGNEQF
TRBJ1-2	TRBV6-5	ASSYKWSNYGYT
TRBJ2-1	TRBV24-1	ATSDGLAGGFNEQF
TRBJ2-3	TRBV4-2	ASSQEASGKTDTQY
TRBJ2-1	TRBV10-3	AISGLAGLAEQF
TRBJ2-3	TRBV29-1	SAGTLATDTQY
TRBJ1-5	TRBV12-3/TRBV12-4	ASSFNRMAYQPQH
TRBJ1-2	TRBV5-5	ASSYPDRDLYGYT
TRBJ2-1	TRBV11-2	ASSFSGGASYNEQF
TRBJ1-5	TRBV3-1	ASSHEGSQPQH
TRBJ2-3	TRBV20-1	SARAGSGHTDTQY
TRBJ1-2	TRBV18	ASSPQTDYGYT
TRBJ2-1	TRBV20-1	SAIPSGRARGGEQF
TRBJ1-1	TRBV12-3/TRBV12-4	ASSLGPSTEAF
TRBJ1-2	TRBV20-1	SARVHGQGYYGYT
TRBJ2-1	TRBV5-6	ASSFQTEQF
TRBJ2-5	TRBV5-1	ASSFGELGQETQY
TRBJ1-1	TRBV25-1	ASSAPTVNTEAF
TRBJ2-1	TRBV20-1	SARDPLAGPYNEQF
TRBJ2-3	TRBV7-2	ASPSGTPPDTQY
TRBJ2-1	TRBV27	ASIHSGGPGEQF
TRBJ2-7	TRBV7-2	ASSPFSYEQY
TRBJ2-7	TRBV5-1	ASSQPEGAREQY
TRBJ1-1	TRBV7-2	ASSPRDSVNTEAF
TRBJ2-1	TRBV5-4	ASSITGQGTYNEQF
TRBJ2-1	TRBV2	ASRDPSGDEQF
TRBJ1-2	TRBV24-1	ATRDLRANYGYT
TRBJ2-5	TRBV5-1	ASSSRGSGRGWQETQY
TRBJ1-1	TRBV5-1	ASSFEGLNTEAF
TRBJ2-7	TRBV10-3	AISERGQGGSYEQY
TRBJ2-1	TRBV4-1	ASSQFNEQF
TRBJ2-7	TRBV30	AWSVFRSYEQY
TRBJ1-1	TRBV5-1	ASSPGDRDTEAF
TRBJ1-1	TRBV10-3	AISRDSNTEAF
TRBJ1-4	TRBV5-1	ASSLASGGNEKLF
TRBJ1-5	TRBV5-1	ASSLGQGDYSNQPQH
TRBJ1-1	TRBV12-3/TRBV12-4	ASSPWGLNEAF
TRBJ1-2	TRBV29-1	SSGGSGYGYT
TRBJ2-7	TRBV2	ASKRGLSTYEQY
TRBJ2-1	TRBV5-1	ASSPGLAGINEQF